Given below is one T cell receptor beta chain in context. Antigen: not known. The data were obtained in a study of T cell responses to AZD1222 COVID-19 vaccine. Notes on the study in general: The number of AZD1222 recipients seropositive at baseline was only 5 to 7. Donors skewed white British and female; clonal diversity was possibly underestimated. The reported proportion of spike-specific TCRs targeting unmutated variant regions was nearly half. Increases in Spike-specific TCR breadth and depth were seen after two AZD1222 doses.

Only in-frame clones appear in the TCRdb table, and some are missing; sequencing was by immunoSEQ multiplex PCR. Counted here are approximately 120,000 clones, roughly 87% occurring once; the ten biggest clones make up more than 10%. CDR1 is SGHTA, CDR2 FQGTGA, per germline. CDR3 length equals 13 residues. Trimming at V came to 5 bases and at J to 13 bases, leaving 11 bases not matched to a gene. The TCR sequence derives from an adult in good health. The rearrangement links TRBV7-3 to TRBJ1-2; TRBD1 matches 9 bases. The source material was peripheral blood, sampled on day 0 of MenACWY control vaccination. This CDR3 reads CASSTGTGNYRTF. In DNA form, the CDR3 reads TGTGCCAGCAGCACCGGGACAGGGAATTATCGCACCTTC.